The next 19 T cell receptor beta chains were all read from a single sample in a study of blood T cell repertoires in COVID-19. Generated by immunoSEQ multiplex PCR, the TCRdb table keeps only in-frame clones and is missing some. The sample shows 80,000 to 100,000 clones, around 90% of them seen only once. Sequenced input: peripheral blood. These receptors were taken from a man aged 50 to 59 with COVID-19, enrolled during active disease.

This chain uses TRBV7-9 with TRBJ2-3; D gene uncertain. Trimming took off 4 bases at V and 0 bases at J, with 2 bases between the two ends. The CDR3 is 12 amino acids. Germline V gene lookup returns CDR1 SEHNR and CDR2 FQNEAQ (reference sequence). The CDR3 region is CASSSSTDTQYF. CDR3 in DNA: TGTGCCAGCAGCTCAAGCACAGATACGCAGTATTTT.

The CDR3 nucleotides read TGTGCCAGCAGTGTAGGGGGTTACACCGGGGAGCTGTTTTTT. It is translated as CASSVGGYTGELFF. This chain connects TRBV7-9 to TRBJ2-2; TRBD1 might be the D (6 bases). Deletions cut 6 bases from V and 3 bases from J, with 11 bases between. Germline lookup yields CDR1 SEHNR and CDR2 FQNEAQ (reference sequence). The CDR3 consists of 14 residues.

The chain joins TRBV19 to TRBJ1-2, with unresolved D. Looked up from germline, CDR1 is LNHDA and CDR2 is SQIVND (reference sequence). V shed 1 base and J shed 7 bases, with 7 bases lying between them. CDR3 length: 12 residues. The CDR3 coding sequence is TGTGCCAGTAGTATAGGCGGGGTTGGCTACACCTTC. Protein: CASSIGGVGYTF.

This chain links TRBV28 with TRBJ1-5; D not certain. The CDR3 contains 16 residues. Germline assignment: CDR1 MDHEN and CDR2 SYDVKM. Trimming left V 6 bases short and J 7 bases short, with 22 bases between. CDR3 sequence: CASRVGSAGFGQPQHF. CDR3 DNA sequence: TGTGCCAGCAGAGTGGGGTCCGCGGGTTTCGGACAGCCCCAGCATTTT.

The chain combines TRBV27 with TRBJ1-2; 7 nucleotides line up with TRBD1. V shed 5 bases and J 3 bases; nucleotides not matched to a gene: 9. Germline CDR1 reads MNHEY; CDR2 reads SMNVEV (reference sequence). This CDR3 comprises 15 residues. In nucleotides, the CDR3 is TGTGCCAGCAGTCCAAATATCGGACAGGACTATGGCTACACCTTC. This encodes CASSPNIGQDYGYTF.

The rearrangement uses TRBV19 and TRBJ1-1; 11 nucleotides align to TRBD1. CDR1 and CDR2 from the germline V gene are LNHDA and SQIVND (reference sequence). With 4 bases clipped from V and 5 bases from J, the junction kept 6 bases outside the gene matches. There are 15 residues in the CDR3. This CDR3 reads CASSTGQGAFTEAFF. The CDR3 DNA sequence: TGTGCCAGTAGTACCGGACAGGGGGCGTTTACTGAAGCTTTCTTT.

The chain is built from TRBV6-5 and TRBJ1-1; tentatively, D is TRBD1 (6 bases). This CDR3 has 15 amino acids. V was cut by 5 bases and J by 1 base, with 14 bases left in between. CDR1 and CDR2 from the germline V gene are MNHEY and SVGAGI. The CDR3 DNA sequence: TGTGCCAGCAGTACCCGCGACAGGAGGAACACTGAAGCTTTCTTT. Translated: CASSTRDRRNTEAFF.

This chain's CDR3 is CASREGLAEAFF. DNA for the CDR3: TGTGCCAGCAGGGAGGGGTTGGCTGAAGCTTTCTTT. The chain joins TRBV12-3 or TRBV12-4 to TRBJ1-1; D perhaps matches TRBD1 (5 bases). V gave up 6 bases and J gave up 6 bases, with 11 bases separating them. The CDR3 contains 12 residues.

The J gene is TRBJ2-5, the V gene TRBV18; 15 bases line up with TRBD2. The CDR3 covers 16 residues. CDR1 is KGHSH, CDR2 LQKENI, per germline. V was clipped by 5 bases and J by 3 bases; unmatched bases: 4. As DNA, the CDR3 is TGTGCCAGCTCATCGGGACTAGCGGGGGGCAAAGAGACCCAGTACTTC. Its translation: CASSSGLAGGKETQYF.

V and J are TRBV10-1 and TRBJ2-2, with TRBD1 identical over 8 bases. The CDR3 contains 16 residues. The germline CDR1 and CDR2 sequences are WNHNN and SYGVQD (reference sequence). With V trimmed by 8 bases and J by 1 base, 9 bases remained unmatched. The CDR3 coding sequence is TGCGCCAGCCCAGGGACACAGGGGGAGAACACCGGGGAGCTGTTTTTT. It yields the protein CASPGTQGENTGELFF.

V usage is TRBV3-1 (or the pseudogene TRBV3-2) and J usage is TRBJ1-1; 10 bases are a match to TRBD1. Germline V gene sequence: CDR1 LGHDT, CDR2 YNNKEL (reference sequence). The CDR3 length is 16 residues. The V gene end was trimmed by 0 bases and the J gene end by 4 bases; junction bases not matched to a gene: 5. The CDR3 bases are TGTGCCAGCAGCCAAGATGGGACAGGGGTGTTCACTGAAGCTTTCTTT. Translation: CASSQDGTGVFTEAFF.

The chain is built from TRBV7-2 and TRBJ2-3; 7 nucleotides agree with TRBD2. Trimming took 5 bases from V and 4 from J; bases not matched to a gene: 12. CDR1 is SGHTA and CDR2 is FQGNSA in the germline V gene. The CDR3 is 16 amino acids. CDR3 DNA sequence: TGTGCCAGCAGCCCCCAGCGGGGCCGCTCCGCAGATACGCAGTATTTT. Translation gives CASSPQRGRSADTQYF.

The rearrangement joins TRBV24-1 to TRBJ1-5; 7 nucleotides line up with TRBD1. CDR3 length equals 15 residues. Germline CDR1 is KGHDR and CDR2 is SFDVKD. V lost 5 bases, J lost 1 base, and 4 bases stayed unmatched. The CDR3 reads CATSAAGGSNQPQHF. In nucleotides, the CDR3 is TGTGCCACCAGTGCGGCAGGGGGGAGCAATCAGCCCCAGCATTTT.

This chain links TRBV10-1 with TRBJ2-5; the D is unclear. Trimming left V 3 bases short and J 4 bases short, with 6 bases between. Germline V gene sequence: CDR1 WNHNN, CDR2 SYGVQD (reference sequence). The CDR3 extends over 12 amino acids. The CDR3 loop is CASSDTLETQYF. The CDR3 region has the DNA TGCGCCAGCAGTGACACTCTAGAGACCCAGTACTTC.

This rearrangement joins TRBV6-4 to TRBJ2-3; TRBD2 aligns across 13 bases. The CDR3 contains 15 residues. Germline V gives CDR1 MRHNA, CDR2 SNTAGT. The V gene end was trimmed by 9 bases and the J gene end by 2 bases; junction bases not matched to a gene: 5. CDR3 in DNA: TGTGCCAGGAAGACTAGCGGGAGGTACACAGATACGCAGTATTTT. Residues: CARKTSGRYTDTQYF.

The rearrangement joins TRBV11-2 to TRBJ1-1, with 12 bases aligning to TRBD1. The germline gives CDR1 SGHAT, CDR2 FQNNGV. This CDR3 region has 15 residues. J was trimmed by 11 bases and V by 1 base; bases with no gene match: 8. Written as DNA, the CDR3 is TGTGCCAGCAGCTTAGCGGGGACAGGGGGCTCACGGGCTTTCTTT. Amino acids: CASSLAGTGGSRAFF. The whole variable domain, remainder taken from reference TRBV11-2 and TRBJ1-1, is EAGVAQSPRYKIIEKRQSVAFWCNPISGHATLYWYQQILGQGPKLLIQFQNNGVVDDSQLPKDRFSAERLKGVDSTLKIQPAKLEDSAVYLCASSLAGTGGSRAFFGQGTRLTVV.

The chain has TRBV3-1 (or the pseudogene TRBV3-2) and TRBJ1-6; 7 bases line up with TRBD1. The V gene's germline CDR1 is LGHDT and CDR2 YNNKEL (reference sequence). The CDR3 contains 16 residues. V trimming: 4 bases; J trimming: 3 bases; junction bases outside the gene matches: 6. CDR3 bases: TGTGCCAGCAGCCTCCTTGGACAGGTCTATAATTCACCCCTCCACTTT. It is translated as CASSLLGQVYNSPLHF.

For the CDR3, the DNA is TGTGCCAGCAGCTACGGGACTGGTGGAAACACCATATATTTT. Translation gives CASSYGTGGNTIYF. V and J are TRBV5-4 and TRBJ1-3, with TRBD1 as a possible D gene (5 bases). Trimming left V 3 bases short and J 3 bases short, with 10 bases between. Germline lookup yields CDR1 SGHNT and CDR2 YYREEE (reference sequence). CDR3 length: 14 residues.

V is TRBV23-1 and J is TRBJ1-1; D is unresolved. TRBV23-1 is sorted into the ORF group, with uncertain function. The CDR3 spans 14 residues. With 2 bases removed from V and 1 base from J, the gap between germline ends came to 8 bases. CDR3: CASSQGRRNTEAFF. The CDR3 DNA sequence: TGCGCCAGCAGTCAAGGGAGGCGGAACACTGAAGCTTTCTTT.